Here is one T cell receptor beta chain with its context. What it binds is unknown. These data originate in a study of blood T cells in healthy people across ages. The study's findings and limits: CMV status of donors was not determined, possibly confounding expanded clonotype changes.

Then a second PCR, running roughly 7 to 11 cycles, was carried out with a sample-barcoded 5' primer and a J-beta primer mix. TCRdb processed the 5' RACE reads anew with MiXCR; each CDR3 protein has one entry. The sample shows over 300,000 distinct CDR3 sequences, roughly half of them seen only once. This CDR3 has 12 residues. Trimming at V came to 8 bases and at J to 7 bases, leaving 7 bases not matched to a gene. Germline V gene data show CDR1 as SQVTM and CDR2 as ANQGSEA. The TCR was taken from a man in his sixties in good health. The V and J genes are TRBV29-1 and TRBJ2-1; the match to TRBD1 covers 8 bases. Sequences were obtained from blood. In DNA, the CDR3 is TGCAGCATTCGGACAGGGCGGAATGAGCAGTTCTTC. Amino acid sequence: CSIRTGRNEQFF.